One sample yielded the 23 T cell receptor beta chains listed below, sequenced in a study of blood T cells in healthy people across ages. Using a J-beta primer mix together with a sample-barcoded 5' primer, a second PCR was run for roughly 6 to 12 cycles. TCRdb re-derived calls from the 5' RACE reads in MiXCR, one entry per CDR3 protein. This table has about 1.5 million distinct CDR3 sequences, approximately 43% appearing once. The sample consisted of blood. These receptors originate from a woman aged 18-29 years in good health.

This clonotype appeared a few times. This sequence joins TRBV28 and TRBJ2-1, with 9 bases matching TRBD1. The germline V gene has CDR1 MDHEN and CDR2 SYDVKM. This CDR3 spans 15 amino acids. The junction had 7 bases not matched to a gene; V was cut back by 4 bases and J by 6 bases. CDR3 coding DNA: TGTGCCAGCAGTTCACCCGGGACAGGGATCAATGAGCAGTTCTTC. It translates to CASSSPGTGINEQFF.

Points on this clonotype: The conserved phenylalanine or tryptophan normally closing the CDR3 is absent here, so this likely arose from a read error. The chain joins TRBV12-3 or TRBV12-4 to TRBJ2-3, with TRBD2 as a possible D gene (6 bases). The CDR3 has 14 residues. Trimming removed 7 bases at V and 3 bases at J, with 14 bases between. CDR3 sequence reads: CASIAGGATDTQYS. The CDR3 DNA follows: TGTGCCAGCATCGCCGGCGGGGCAACAGATACGCAGTATTCT.

The chain carries TRBV4-3 and TRBJ2-3; D gene uncertain. V lost 0 bases and J lost 2, with 9 bases in between. Germline CDR1 is LGHNA and CDR2 is YSLEER. The CDR3 runs 15 residues. The CDR3 DNA follows: TGCGCCAGCAGCCAAGATCTTGGGAACACAGATACGCAGTATTTT. Translating it yields CASSQDLGNTDTQYF.

The gene calls are TRBV7-8 and TRBJ2-1; 8 bases match TRBD2. Germline V gene data show CDR1 as SGHVS and CDR2 as FQNEAQ. This CDR3 has 16 residues. The V segment lost 3 bases and the J segment 0 bases; nucleotides outside the gene matches: 4. The CDR3 sequence is CASSFIAGSSYNEQFF. The CDR3 bases are TGTGCCAGCAGCTTTATAGCGGGGAGCTCCTACAATGAGCAGTTCTTC.

In the case of this clonotype: Relative to the germline gene, one junction end is altered; a read error may explain this. The chain couples TRBV7-7 to TRBJ2-6, with 7 bases that match TRBD1. CDR3 length: 16 residues. Germline V gene lookup returns CDR1 SSHAT and CDR2 FNYEAQ (reference sequence). CDR3 sequence (DNA): TGTGCTAGCAGCTCCGCGACAGGGACTGGGGCCAACGTCCTGACTTTC. It specifies CASSSATGTGANVLTF.

The V gene is TRBV12-3 or TRBV12-4, the J gene TRBJ2-4; no clear D gene. There are 15 residues in the CDR3. The germline V and J ends were trimmed by 2 bases and 0 bases, with 8 bases remaining between them. CDR3 residues: CASSLMVLAKNIQYF. CDR3 in DNA: TGTGCCAGCAGTTTAATGGTATTAGCCAAAAACATTCAGTACTTC.

This chain links TRBV4-1 with TRBJ2-1; D is unclear. Germline values: CDR1 MGHRA, CDR2 YSYEKL. V was clipped by 3 bases and J by 4 bases, with 4 bases between them. The CDR3 has 12 amino acids. Here the CDR3 reads CASSHIYNEQFF. The CDR3, as DNA: TGCGCCAGCAGCCACATTTACAATGAGCAGTTCTTC.

This clonotype has just a few counts. This chain links TRBV11-2 with TRBJ2-1; the D gene is possibly TRBD2 (5 bases). Deletions cut 0 bases from V and 12 bases from J, with 15 bases between. The CDR3 runs to 14 residues. Per the germline V gene, CDR1 is SGHAT and CDR2 is FQNNGV. This CDR3 reads CASSLEGSGAGQFF. The CDR3 region has the DNA TGTGCCAGCAGCTTAGAAGGGTCAGGTGCGGGGCAGTTCTTC.

This chain links TRBV28 with TRBJ2-7; weak D call: TRBD1 (6 bases). Trimming cost V 2 bases and J 3 bases, with 11 bases left between them. The CDR3 spans 14 residues. Germline V gene data show CDR1 as MDHEN and CDR2 as SYDVKM. The CDR3 here is CASSLGDKLYEQYF. DNA of the CDR3: TGTGCCAGCAGTTTAGGGGACAAACTCTACGAGCAGTACTTC.

To note about this clonotype: The germline gene is not matched at one end of the junction; a read error may be the cause. The J gene is TRBJ1-4, the V gene TRBV10-3; D is unresolved. The germline V gene encodes CDR1 ENHRY and CDR2 SYGVKD. This CDR3 is 13 amino acids long. The DNA for the CDR3 is TGTGCCATCGGGAGGGAAACTAATGAGAAACTGTTTTTT. This encodes CAIGRETNEKLFF.

This clonotype turned up a few times. The genes are TRBV5-1 and TRBJ2-1; TRBD2 agrees at 11 bases. The CDR3 is 15 amino acids. V lost 4 bases and J lost 7; bases outside the gene matches: 7. In germline, CDR1 is SGHRS, CDR2 YFSETQ. For the CDR3, the DNA is TGCGCCAGCAGCCCCGGGACTAGCGGTCCTAATGAGCAGTTCTTC. Translated, it gives CASSPGTSGPNEQFF. The full variable domain, completed using reference TRBV5-1 and TRBJ2-1, is KAGVTQTPRYLIKTRGQQVTLSCSPISGHRSVSWYQQTPGQGLQFLFEYFSETQRNKGNFPGRFSGRQFSNSRSEMNVSTLELGDSALYLCASSPGTSGPNEQFFGPGTRLTVL.

The chain joins TRBV7-9 to TRBJ2-3, with 9 bases that match TRBD1. The CDR3 loop spans 16 amino acids. Germline values: CDR1 SEHNR, CDR2 FQNEAQ (reference sequence). The V gene end was trimmed by 5 bases and the J gene end by 1 base; junction bases not matched to a gene: 7. The chain's CDR3 is CASSQNGDRGTDTQYF. The DNA for the CDR3 is TGTGCCAGCAGCCAAAACGGGGACAGGGGCACAGATACGCAGTATTTT.

This sequence joins TRBV13 and TRBJ2-5; perhaps TRBD2 as D (6 bases). The V end was cut by 3 bases, the J end by 2 bases, with 16 bases between. CDR3 length equals 16 residues. The germline gives CDR1 PRHDT, CDR2 FYEKMQ (reference sequence). The CDR3 sequence: CASSLEVGGLQETQYF. CDR3 bases: TGTGCCAGCAGCTTGGAAGTGGGGGGTCTTCAAGAGACCCAGTACTTC.

The gene calls are TRBV7-2 and TRBJ2-1, with 11 bases lining up with TRBD1. V shed 1 base and J 6 bases; nucleotides not matched to a gene: 5. Per germline, CDR1 SGHTA and CDR2 FQGNSA. The CDR3 contains 16 residues. The CDR3 DNA sequence: TGTGCCAGCAGCTTAGTTGGGACAGGGGGTGGCAATGAGCAGTTCTTC. Translating it yields CASSLVGTGGGNEQFF.

The rearrangement uses TRBV20-1 and TRBJ2-1; 8 nucleotides align to TRBD2. The CDR3 loop spans 15 amino acids. V was pared by 5 bases and J by 6 bases, with 12 bases of the junction left unmatched. Germline lookup yields CDR1 DFQATT and CDR2 SNEGSKA (reference sequence). For the CDR3, the DNA is TGCAGTGCTCGGTGGGGGGGAGCGGGAGTCAATGAGCAGTTCTTC. It translates to CSARWGGAGVNEQFF.

The genes are TRBV10-3 and TRBJ1-2, with unresolved D. Trimming took off 9 bases at V and 1 base at J, with 9 bases between the two ends. CDR1 and CDR2 from the germline V gene are ENHRY and SYGVKD. The CDR3 runs to 12 residues. The CDR3 protein is CAMLSLNYGYTF. DNA of the CDR3: TGTGCCATGCTCTCCCTTAACTATGGCTACACCTTC.

The rearrangement joins TRBV6-2 or TRBV6-3 to TRBJ2-3; 7 positions match TRBD1. The CDR3 runs 16 residues. The germline CDR1 and CDR2 sequences are MNHEY and SVGEGT. V trimming: 6 bases; J trimming: 5 bases; junction bases outside the gene matches: 14. The CDR3 sequence is CASRTLKTGRQDTQYF. In DNA, the CDR3 is TGTGCCAGCAGGACTCTTAAGACAGGGAGACAAGATACGCAGTATTTT.

The V and J genes are TRBV27 and TRBJ1-2, with D maybe TRBD1 (5 bases). The CDR3 runs 14 residues. Germline values: CDR1 MNHEY, CDR2 SMNVEV (reference sequence). The V end lost 5 bases, the J end lost 8 bases, and 18 bases lay between the germline ends. CDR3 in amino acids: CASSAGLGPLGYTF. CDR3 coding DNA: TGTGCCAGCAGTGCGGGACTCGGTCCTTTAGGCTACACCTTC.

This clonotype was seen more than once but under ten times. The rearrangement joins TRBV7-2 to TRBJ2-1, with a tentative D call TRBD2 (6 bases). V shed 4 bases and J shed 8 bases, with 15 bases lying between them. The CDR3 spans 14 residues. From germline, CDR1 is SGHTA and CDR2 FQGNSA. The CDR3 coding sequence is TGTGCCAGCAGCTCTCTCAGGCGGGGCGATGAGCAGTTCTTC. Its translation: CASSSLRRGDEQFF.

Only a few counts were recorded for this clonotype. This chain joins TRBV7-8 and TRBJ2-1, with a possible D match to TRBD1 (5 bases). The CDR3 consists of 15 residues. Trimming left V 1 base short and J 3 bases short, with 10 bases between. Germline V lookup: CDR1 SGHVS, CDR2 FQNEAQ. CDR3 residues: CASSLVADNYNEQFF. DNA of the CDR3: TGTGCCAGCAGCTTAGTCGCGGACAACTACAATGAGCAGTTCTTC.

The chain combines TRBV20-1 with TRBJ2-1; 8 nucleotides match TRBD2. The DNA end lines up better with TRBJ2-7; the J call may be wrong. In germline, CDR1 is DFQATT, CDR2 SNEGSKA (reference sequence). The CDR3 is 14 residues long. The CDR3 region has the DNA TGCAGTGCTGGTGTAGCGGGGCCCTACAATGAGCAGTACTTC. This sequence encodes CSAGVAGPYNEQYF.

The chain recombines TRBV10-3 with TRBJ1-2, with TRBD1 as a possible D gene (5 bases). The germline gives CDR1 ENHRY, CDR2 SYGVKD. The CDR3 is 12 amino acids. Trimming removed 6 bases from V and 6 bases from J, with 11 bases in between. In nucleotides, the CDR3 is TGTGCCATCAGGCAGGGCGGCGATGGCTACACCTTC. The encoded protein is CAIRQGGDGYTF.

The V gene is TRBV12-3 or TRBV12-4, the J gene TRBJ2-2; tentatively, D is TRBD2 (5 bases). Trimming left V 5 bases short and J 2 bases short, with 9 bases between. The length of the CDR3 is 14 residues. CDR3 loop: CASSGSINTGELFF. DNA for the CDR3: TGTGCCAGCAGTGGGAGTATTAACACCGGGGAGCTGTTTTTT.